The 23 T cell receptor beta chains listed next were all sequenced from one sample in a study of T cells in tuberculosis. The repertoire was sequenced with immunoSEQ multiplex PCR; TCRdb's copy has only in-frame clones and lacks some. The table records tens of thousands of clones, roughly 89% of them present only once. Material for sequencing was PBMCs. The origin of the receptors is a donor between 10 and 35 years old with latent tuberculosis or without tuberculosis infection.

The chain is built from TRBV4-1 and TRBJ1-3; TRBD1 might be the D (5 bases). The CDR3 sequence is 15 residues long. Germline loops: CDR1 MGHRA, CDR2 YSYEKL. Trimming stripped 3 bases from V and 5 bases from J, with 14 bases between. The CDR3 loop reads CASSHGHWLRNTIYF. As DNA, the CDR3 is TGCGCCAGCAGCCACGGACATTGGCTAAGAAACACCATATATTTT.

The chain employs TRBV4-1 and TRBJ1-6; the match to TRBD1 covers 7 bases. The CDR3 covers 14 residues. Trimming took 3 bases from V and 4 from J; bases not matched to a gene: 0. Germline CDR1 and CDR2: MGHRA and YSYEKL. The DNA for the CDR3 is TGCGCCAGCAGCCAGGGACAGTATAATTCACCCCTCCACTTT. Translation gives CASSQGQYNSPLHF.

The V and J genes are TRBV19 and TRBJ1-5; perhaps TRBD1 as D (5 bases). V was trimmed by 3 bases and J by 7 bases, leaving 19 bases between them. Germline V CDR1 and CDR2: LNHDA, SQIVND (reference sequence). The CDR3 is 16 residues long. CDR3 sequence (DNA): TGTGCCAGTAGTATTTCTTCGTCAGGGAACAGGCAGCCCCAGCATTTT. This sequence encodes CASSISSSGNRQPQHF.

This clone came up once. J is TRBJ2-2 and V is TRBV11-3; 8 nucleotides line up with TRBD2. After removal of 5 bases from V and 5 bases from J, the junction contained 10 bases not matched to a gene. Germline V gene data show CDR1 as SGHNT and CDR2 as YENEEA. This CDR3 comprises 16 residues. CDR3 coding DNA: TGTGCCAGCAGCCGGAGGGAAGCGGGAGCTACCGGGGAGCTGTTTTTT. Translated, it gives CASSRREAGATGELFF.

This chain uses TRBV9 with TRBJ1-2, with 8 bases matching TRBD1. In germline, CDR1 is SGDLS, CDR2 YYNGEE. There are 13 residues in the CDR3. With V trimmed by 4 bases and J by 3 bases, 2 bases remained unmatched. The CDR3 sequence is CASSTTGDYGYTF. DNA of the CDR3: TGTGCCAGCAGCACGACAGGGGACTATGGCTACACCTTC.

The rearrangement uses TRBV11-2 and TRBJ2-3; TRBD1 aligns across 7 bases. CDR3 size: 15 residues. Germline V gives CDR1 SGHAT, CDR2 FQNNGV. Germline trimming cut 0 bases from V and 2 bases from J; bases unmatched to any gene: 2. The CDR3 nucleotides are TGTGCCAGCAGCTTAGAACAGGGGATCACAGATACGCAGTATTTT. Translated, it gives CASSLEQGITDTQYF.

This chain links TRBV5-1 with TRBJ1-1; no firm D call. V gave up 1 base and J gave up 2 bases, with 9 bases separating them. CDR1 is SGHRS, CDR2 YFSETQ, per germline. The length of the CDR3 is 14 residues. CDR3 amino acids: CASSLSLLNTEAFF. CDR3 nucleotide sequence: TGCGCCAGCAGCTTGTCCCTTTTAAACACTGAAGCTTTCTTT.

The chain recombines TRBV19 with TRBJ2-5; TRBD2 matches at 12 bases. Germline assignment: CDR1 LNHDA and CDR2 SQIVND (reference sequence). The junction had 7 bases not matched to a gene; V was cut back by 3 bases and J by 2 bases. The CDR3 spans 17 residues. CDR3 in DNA: TGTGCCAGTAGTATCACTAGCGGGGGGCCACCACAAGAGACCCAGTACTTC. It translates to CASSITSGGPPQETQYF.

The chain recombines TRBV6-5 with TRBJ1-2, with 9 bases matching TRBD1. The CDR3 runs to 15 residues. Germline trimming cut 2 bases from V and 4 bases from J; bases unmatched to any gene: 5. Germline V gene lookup returns CDR1 MNHEY and CDR2 SVGAGI. CDR3 sequence (DNA): TGTGCCAGCAGTTACATGGGACAGGGAGTCTATGGCTACACCTTC. Its translation is CASSYMGQGVYGYTF.

The chain couples TRBV5-1 to TRBJ1-6; D unclear. V dropped 0 bases and J dropped 11 bases, with 9 bases sitting between them. The CDR3 totals 13 residues. Germline CDR1 and CDR2: SGHRS and YFSETQ. The CDR3 coding sequence is TGCGCCAGCAGCTTGGCCGGGGTCCCACCCCTCCACTTT. This gives the protein CASSLAGVPPLHF.

The gene calls are TRBV5-1 and TRBJ1-2; 7 bases are shared with TRBD1. The CDR3 length is 15 residues. Germline-derived CDR1 and CDR2 are SGHRS and YFSETQ. V shed 0 bases and J 3 bases; nucleotides not matched to a gene: 5. CDR3 sequence: CASSLEPGTDYGYTF. The CDR3 nucleotides read TGCGCCAGCAGCTTGGAACCCGGGACAGACTATGGCTACACCTTC. Supplemented by reference TRBV5-1 and TRBJ1-2, the full variable domain reads KAGVTQTPRYLIKTRGQQVTLSCSPISGHRSVSWYQQTPGQGLQFLFEYFSETQRNKGNFPGRFSGRQFSNSRSEMNVSTLELGDSALYLCASSLEPGTDYGYTFGSGTRLTVV.

The V call is TRBV27, the J call TRBJ2-3, with 7 nucleotides matching TRBD2. The CDR3 has 15 residues. In germline, CDR1 is MNHEY, CDR2 SMNVEV (reference sequence). V shed 6 bases and J 0 bases; nucleotides not matched to a gene: 6. The CDR3 region has the DNA TGTGCCAGCAGGGGGCTAGCGGCTAGCACAGATACGCAGTATTTT. Translation gives CASRGLAASTDTQYF.

The chain has TRBV2 and TRBJ1-2, with 7 nucleotides matching TRBD1. The CDR3 extends over 16 amino acids. Germline V gene lookup returns CDR1 SNHLY and CDR2 FYNNEI. The junction had 17 bases not matched to a gene; V was cut back by 9 bases and J by 4 bases. The CDR3 DNA reads as TGTGCCAGTAGAATAGGGACAGCGCGTTTACTCTATGGCTACACCTTC. Encoded protein: CASRIGTARLLYGYTF.

The chain combines TRBV9 with TRBJ2-1; no reliable D call. This CDR3 region has 12 residues. CDR1 is SGDLS, CDR2 YYNGEE, per germline. Trimming shortened V by 0 bases and J by 7 bases, and 5 bases separated the two germline ends. This CDR3 reads CASSVVANEQFF. The CDR3 DNA is TGTGCCAGCAGCGTAGTCGCGAATGAGCAGTTCTTC. The entire variable domain, with the rest obtained from reference TRBV9 and TRBJ2-1, is as follows: DSGVTQTPKHLITATGQRVTLRCSPRSGDLSVYWYQQSLDQGLQFLIQYYNGEERAKGNILERFSAQQFPDLHSELNLSSLELGDSALYFCASSVVANEQFFGPGTRLTVL.

The chain recombines TRBV7-2 with TRBJ2-7, with 11 bases fitting TRBD2. Losses at the gene ends were 4 bases for V and 2 bases for J; bases not matched to a gene: 13. Germline CDR1 SGHTA, CDR2 FQGNSA. The CDR3 length is 18 residues. The CDR3 DNA is TGTGCCAGCAGCTCGGCTATAGCGGGGGGGCCTTGGGCCTACGAGCAGTACTTC. Its protein product is CASSSAIAGGPWAYEQYF.

The J gene is TRBJ2-1, the V gene TRBV19, with D possibly matching TRBD2 (5 bases). This CDR3 has 15 residues. V lost 2 bases and J 3 bases, leaving 11 bases between the germline ends. Germline loops: CDR1 LNHDA, CDR2 SQIVND (reference sequence). CDR3 DNA sequence: TGTGCCAGTAGTATATTCGGGGAGAGCTACAATGAGCAGTTCTTC. Protein: CASSIFGESYNEQFF.

The chain recombines TRBV7-9 with TRBJ1-4, with D unresolved. Germline V lookup: CDR1 SEHNR, CDR2 FQNEAQ (reference sequence). Between the trimmed V and J ends, which lost 5 bases and 1 base, there was a span of 11 bases. This CDR3 is 15 amino acids long. The CDR3 region has the DNA TGTGCCAGCAGCGCCCCCCGGGGAACTAATGAAAAACTGTTTTTT. This encodes CASSAPRGTNEKLFF. The full variable domain, completed using reference TRBV7-9 and TRBJ1-4, is DTGVSQNPRHKITKRGQNVTFRCDPISEHNRLYWYRQTLGQGPEFLTYFQNEAQLEKSRLLSDRFSAERPKGSFSTLEIQRTEQGDSAMYLCASSAPRGTNEKLFFGSGTQLSVL.

The gene calls are TRBV21-1 and TRBJ2-1; TRBD1 is the table's D call, not checked against the DNA. TRBV21-1 is given as a pseudogene. The CDR3 has 17 amino acids. This CDR3 reads CASSKGEGGGRDNEQFF. CDR3 bases: TGTGCCAGCAGCAAGGGGGAAGGGGGCGGAAGAGACAATGAGCAGTTCTTC.

V usage is TRBV5-1 and J usage is TRBJ2-1; 7 bases map to TRBD2. The CDR3 contains 16 residues. V lost 1 base and J lost 8; bases outside the gene matches: 12. The germline CDR1 and CDR2 sequences are SGHRS and YFSETQ. CDR3 in amino acids: CASSLSAGEWDDEQFF. The CDR3 nucleotides read TGCGCCAGCAGCTTGTCGGCGGGGGAATGGGATGATGAGCAGTTCTTC.

The chain is built from TRBV5-6 and TRBJ2-3, with 8 bases lining up with TRBD2. The junction had 12 bases not matched to a gene; V was cut back by 1 base and J by 14 bases. Germline V gene lookup returns CDR1 SGHDT and CDR2 YYEEEE. The CDR3 runs 14 residues. CDR3 residues: CASSLSSDWTSPYF. CDR3 coding DNA: TGTGCCAGCAGCTTGTCTTCGGATTGGACTAGCCCGTATTTT.

Written as DNA, the CDR3 is TGTGCCAGCAGCGTAGATTCGACTAGCGGGGGGGCTCTGACAGATACGCAGTATTTT. Translated: CASSVDSTSGGALTDTQYF. This sequence joins TRBV9 and TRBJ2-3, with 14 bases fitting TRBD2. V dropped 0 bases and J dropped 3; count of bases not matched to a gene: 9. Germline CDR1 SGDLS, CDR2 YYNGEE. The CDR3 runs 19 residues.

The gene calls are TRBV5-4 and TRBJ2-1, with TRBD2 matching over 13 bases. The CDR3 contains 15 residues. Germline V CDR1 and CDR2: SGHNT, YYREEE (reference sequence). Trimming at V came to 7 bases and at J to 4 bases, leaving 5 bases not matched to a gene. This CDR3 is CASGRLAGGYNEQFF. As DNA, the CDR3 is TGTGCCAGCGGGAGACTAGCGGGGGGTTACAATGAGCAGTTCTTC.

V is TRBV18 and J is TRBJ1-6; TRBD1 agrees at 9 bases. Germline V lookup: CDR1 KGHSH, CDR2 LQKENI. The junction had 11 bases not matched to a gene; V was cut back by 1 base and J by 7 bases. The CDR3 loop spans 18 amino acids. CDR3 DNA: TGTGCCAGCTCACCACAGACCGGGACAGGGAATAGGAATTCACCCCTCCACTTT. Translation gives CASSPQTGTGNRNSPLHF.